Listed below are T cell receptor beta chains from one sample, sequenced in a study of shared clonotypes between healthy human individuals. Repertoires were generated with immunoSEQ multiplex PCR, while TCRdb's copy carries only in-frame clones and drops some. The sample has around 2.5 million clones, more than 85% seen once. The sequenced sample was naive CD4+ T cells from PBMCs. All receptors come from a young man in good health. Some clones in this sample may be carry-over from other donors' samples. Each CDR3 is given with its conserved first and last residue. D genes are given only for firm matches. The size of a clone is reported for some rows only, either as once, few or many, or as a class for expanded clones.

size	D	V	J	CDR3	DNA
NA	TRBD1	TRBV27	TRBJ1-6	CASSVNRDRGAPLHF	TGTGCCAGCAGTGTCAACCGGGACAGGGGGGCACCCCTCCACTTT
NA	TRBD2	TRBV11-2	TRBJ2-2	CASSPIGLAGGPTGELFF	TGTGCCAGCAGCCCCATCGGACTAGCGGGAGGGCCTACCGGGGAGCTGTTTTTT
NA	TRBD2	TRBV6-1	TRBJ2-1	CASSELAGGGSYNEQFF	TGTGCCAGCAGTGAACTTGCGGGAGGGGGGTCCTACAATGAGCAGTTCTTC
NA	NA	TRBV6-1	TRBJ2-3	CASSELQGQSTDTQYF	TGTGCCAGCAGTGAATTACAGGGTCAGAGCACAGATACGCAGTATTTT
NA	NA	TRBV7-2	TRBJ2-7	CASSLVSPYEQYF	TGTGCCAGCAGCTTGGTCAGCCCCTACGAGCAGTACTTC
NA	TRBD1	TRBV6-1	TRBJ1-1	CASSTKPGQSEAFF	TGTGCCAGCAGTACTAAGCCGGGACAGAGTGAAGCTTTCTTT
NA	NA	TRBV28	TRBJ1-2	CASGLVRQELEGYTF	TGTGCCAGCGGACTAGTCCGCCAGGAGTTGGAGGGCTACACCTTC
NA	TRBD1	TRBV7-3	TRBJ2-1	CASSLQGASGGNEQFF	TGTGCCAGCAGCTTACAGGGGGCGAGCGGAGGAAATGAGCAGTTCTTC
NA	NA	TRBV10-1	TRBJ1-1	CARRHTEAFF	TGCGCCAGACGTCACACTGAAGCTTTCTTT
NA	NA	TRBV5-4	TRBJ2-7	CASSLGPEQYF	TGTGCCAGCAGCTTGGGTCCCGAGCAGTACTTC
NA	NA	TRBV19	TRBJ1-1	CASRNLGGRGTEAFF	TGTGCCAGTAGGAATCTGGGGGGGCGCGGCACTGAAGCTTTCTTT
NA	TRBD1	TRBV2	TRBJ1-1	CASSDVRTGGIGTEAFF	TGTGCCAGCAGTGACGTTAGGACAGGGGGCATCGGGACTGAAGCTTTCTTT
NA	NA	TRBV29-1	TRBJ2-2	CSVEWQPNTGELFF	TGCAGCGTTGAGTGGCAGCCGAACACCGGGGAGCTGTTTTTT
NA	TRBD1	TRBV5-1	TRBJ1-1	CASGQGRGNTEAFF	TGCGCCAGCGGACAGGGGAGGGGAAACACTGAAGCTTTCTTT
NA	NA	TRBV9	TRBJ1-1	CASSVGRGNTEAFF	TGTGCCAGCAGCGTAGGTAGGGGGAACACTGAAGCTTTCTTT
NA	NA	TRBV25-1	TRBJ2-3	CASSEGGRDTQYF	TGTGCCAGCAGTGAAGGAGGGAGAGATACGCAGTATTTT
NA	NA	TRBV5-1	TRBJ1-4	CASSLAGADEKLFF	TGCGCCAGCAGCTTGGCCGGGGCAGATGAAAAACTGTTTTTT
NA	TRBD2	TRBV28	TRBJ2-3	CASSSSIAPGLITDTQYF	TGTGCCAGCAGTTCCTCTATTGCCCCGGGACTAATTACAGATACGCAGTATTTT
NA	NA	TRBV10-3	TRBJ2-5	CAISESKLGETQYF	TGTGCCATCAGTGAGTCTAAGCTAGGGGAGACCCAGTACTTC
NA	TRBD2	TRBV19	TRBJ2-1	CASSNRTSGFREQFF	TGTGCCAGTAGTAACCGGACTAGCGGGTTTAGAGAGCAGTTCTTC
NA	TRBD2	TRBV27	TRBJ2-5	CASNPSGRARETQYF	TGTGCCAGCAACCCTAGCGGGAGGGCCCGTGAGACCCAGTACTTC
NA	NA	TRBV18	TRBJ2-5	CASSPPNREETQYF	TGTGCCAGCTCACCGCCGAATCGAGAAGAGACCCAGTACTTC
NA	NA	TRBV6-6	TRBJ2-1	CASSYPDSVDEQFF	TGTGCCAGCAGTTACCCGGACTCGGTTGATGAGCAGTTCTTC
NA	TRBD1	TRBV5-5	TRBJ1-1	CASSSARQGDTEAFF	TGTGCCAGCAGCTCGGCAAGACAGGGGGACACTGAAGCTTTCTTT
NA	NA	TRBV18	TRBJ2-7	CASSPGRDEQYF	TGTGCCAGCTCACCAGGAAGGGACGAGCAGTACTTC
NA	NA	TRBV18	TRBJ1-5	CASSDQPNQPQHF	TGTGCCAGCTCGGACCAACCAAATCAACCCCAGCATTTT
NA	NA	TRBV7-5	TRBJ1-2	CARRDYGYTF	TGTGCCAGGCGGGACTATGGCTACACCTTC
NA	NA	TRBV30	TRBJ1-2	CAWGNYGYTF	TGTGCCTGGGGTAACTATGGCTACACCTTC
NA	TRBD2	TRBV4-1	TRBJ2-1	CASSTGTSINEQFF	TGCGCCAGCAGTACCGGGACTAGCATCAATGAGCAGTTCTTC
NA	TRBD2	TRBV6-5	TRBJ2-7	CASSYRAGVNYEQYF	TGTGCCAGCAGTTACCGGGCGGGAGTGAACTACGAGCAGTACTTC
once	TRBD1	TRBV6-1	TRBJ1-1	CASRSGQDTEAFF	TGTGCCAGCAGGTCGGGACAGGACACTGAAGCTTTCTTT
NA	TRBD1	TRBV30	TRBJ2-5	CAWSTGGETQYF	TGTGCCTGGAGTACAGGGGGTGAGACCCAGTACTTC
NA	NA	TRBV2	TRBJ2-1	CASSEARRVNEQFF	TGTGCCAGCAGTGAAGCGAGGAGAGTGAATGAGCAGTTCTTC
NA	TRBD2	TRBV11-2	TRBJ2-3	CASSSRTSGSTDTQYF	TGTGCCAGCAGCTCTAGGACTAGCGGGAGCACAGATACGCAGTATTTT
NA	NA	TRBV5-3	TRBJ1-1	CARSCTGGLNTEAFF	TGTGCCAGAAGCTGCACCGGGGGTCTCAACACTGAAGCTTTCTTT
NA	NA	TRBV7-9	TRBJ2-5	CASRRRGGQETQYF	TGTGCCAGCAGACGTCGTGGGGGACAAGAGACCCAGTACTTC
NA	TRBD2	TRBV2	TRBJ2-1	CASSGLAGESYNEQFF	TGTGCCAGCAGCGGACTAGCGGGAGAATCCTACAATGAGCAGTTCTTC
NA	NA	TRBV6-5	TRBJ2-7	CASSYSAGWEQYF	TGTGCCAGCAGTTATTCGGCAGGGTGGGAGCAGTACTTC
NA	NA	TRBV2	TRBJ1-2	CASSVLIQGWGGYTF	TGTGCCAGCAGCGTCCTGATCCAGGGGTGGGGTGGCTACACCTTC
NA	TRBD2	TRBV10-1	TRBJ2-5	CASSDAPRTSGLLETQYF	TGCGCCAGCAGTGATGCACCTCGGACTAGCGGTCTATTGGAGACCCAGTACTTC
NA	NA	TRBV5-1	TRBJ2-3	CASSLLGGINTDTQYF	TGCGCCAGCAGCTTGTTAGGAGGAATTAACACAGATACGCAGTATTTT
once	TRBD1	TRBV5-1	TRBJ1-1	CASSLVGGNTEAFF	TGCGCCAGCAGCTTGGTAGGGGGCAACACTGAAGCTTTCTTT
NA	TRBD2	TRBV10-2	TRBJ2-2	CASSDTSGTGELFF	TGCGCCAGCAGTGACACTAGCGGAACCGGGGAGCTGTTTTTT
NA	TRBD2	TRBV5-1	TRBJ2-2	CASSARTSGSQGGELFF	TGCGCCAGCAGCGCTCGGACTAGCGGGAGTCAAGGCGGGGAGCTGTTTTTT